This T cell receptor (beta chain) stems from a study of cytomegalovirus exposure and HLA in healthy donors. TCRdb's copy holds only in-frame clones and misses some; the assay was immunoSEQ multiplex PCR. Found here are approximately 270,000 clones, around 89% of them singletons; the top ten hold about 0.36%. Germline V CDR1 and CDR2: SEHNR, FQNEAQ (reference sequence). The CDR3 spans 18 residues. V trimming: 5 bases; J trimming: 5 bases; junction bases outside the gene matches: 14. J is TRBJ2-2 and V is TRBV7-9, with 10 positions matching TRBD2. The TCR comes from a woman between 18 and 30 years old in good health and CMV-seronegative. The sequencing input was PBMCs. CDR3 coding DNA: TGTGCCAGCAGCCGTACCGTCCTAGCGGGGGCTCCGACCGGGGAGCTGTTTTTT. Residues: CASSRTVLAGAPTGELFF.